Each of the 27 T cell receptor beta chains below was sequenced from the same sample in a study of beta chain features in type 1 diabetes. cDNA synthesis used the whole RNA isolate, giving expressed TCRB sequences. Sequencing used immunoSEQ multiplex PCR; TCRdb keeps in-frame clones, though not all of them. The table records 350,000 to 400,000 clones, approximately 16% of them present only once. Sequenced: naive CD4+ T cells from blood. These receptors all stem from a woman between 18 and 30 years old in good health.

The V and J genes are TRBV29-1 and TRBJ1-1, with D unresolved. The V end was cut by 4 bases, the J end by 4 bases, with 10 bases between. The CDR3 has 12 residues. CDR1 and CDR2 from the germline V gene are SQVTM and ANQGSEA. The CDR3 region has the DNA TGCAGCGTTGCCGGGTTGAGCACTGAAGCTTTCTTT. This gives the protein CSVAGLSTEAFF.

There are a few counts of this clone. V and J are TRBV7-6 and TRBJ2-7, with 8 bases matching TRBD2. Germline-derived CDR1 and CDR2 are SGHVS and FNYEAQ. The CDR3 runs to 18 residues. V shed 0 bases, J shed 4 bases, and the junction held 14 bases outside the gene matches. The CDR3 DNA sequence: TGTGCCAGCAGCTTAGCGACGGGTTTAAGCGGGAGTTTTTACGAGCAGTACTTC. As protein: CASSLATGLSGSFYEQYF.

This clone came up a few times. J is TRBJ1-2 and V is TRBV7-8, with D perhaps matching TRBD1 (5 bases). V lost 2 bases and J 2 bases, leaving 9 bases between the germline ends. The germline gives CDR1 SGHVS, CDR2 FQNEAQ. The CDR3 contains 14 residues. CDR3 nucleotide sequence: TGTGCCAGCAGCTTACGCCAGGGCAACTATGGCTACACCTTC. Its translation is CASSLRQGNYGYTF.

In this sample, this clone turned up a few times. The chain has TRBV28 and TRBJ2-1, with 14 bases fitting TRBD2. The V gene's germline CDR1 is MDHEN and CDR2 SYDVKM. Germline trimming cut 5 bases from V and 8 bases from J; bases unmatched to any gene: 5. The length of the CDR3 is 15 residues. CDR3 coding DNA: TGTGCCAGCAGTCCAGGGACTAGCGGGAGTGATGAGCAGTTCTTC. Amino acid sequence: CASSPGTSGSDEQFF.

This clone has more than one count but fewer than ten. The CDR3 loop reads CASSQRDSYEQYF. CDR3 bases: TGCGCCAGCAGTCAAAGGGACAGCTACGAGCAGTACTTC. The chain recombines TRBV23-1 with TRBJ2-7; 7 bases fit TRBD1. TRBV23-1 is filed as an ORF, its function uncertain. This CDR3 has 13 residues. The J segment lost 3 bases and the V segment lost 2 bases, leaving 1 base of the junction unmatched.

Remarks on this clone: Relative to the germline gene, one junction end is altered; a read error may explain this. The J gene is TRBJ1-2, the V gene TRBV2; tentative D call: TRBD1 (6 bases). Germline assignment: CDR1 SNHLY and CDR2 FYNNEI. The CDR3 extends over 12 amino acids. The CDR3, as DNA: TGTGCCAGCATGGACAGCGTTCCCCTAAACTCCTTC. Amino acids: CASMDSVPLNSF.

Only a few counts were recorded for this clone. The chain recombines TRBV19 with TRBJ2-3; D uncertain. V gave up 8 bases and J gave up 4 bases, with 13 bases separating them. The CDR3 is made up of 13 amino acids. The germline V gene encodes CDR1 LNHDA and CDR2 SQIVND (reference sequence). The CDR3 loop is CASARAEPDTQYF. CDR3 coding DNA: TGTGCCAGTGCCCGCGCGGAACCAGATACGCAGTATTTT. Complete variable domain (other parts from reference TRBV19 and TRBJ2-3): DGGITQSPKYLFRKEGQNVTLSCEQNLNHDAMYWYRQDPGQGLRLIYYSQIVNDFQKGDIAEGYSVSREKKESFPLTVTSAQKNPTAFYLCASARAEPDTQYFGPGTRLTVL.

This clone was detected a few times. This sequence joins TRBV5-1 and TRBJ2-7; 11 nucleotides agree with TRBD1. There are 15 residues in the CDR3. From germline, CDR1 is SGHRS and CDR2 YFSETQ. Unmatched junction bases numbered 3, after V lost 2 bases and J lost 2 bases. The CDR3 is CASSFPGQGAYEQYF. For the CDR3, the DNA is TGCGCCAGCAGCTTTCCGGGACAGGGGGCCTACGAGCAGTACTTC.

This clone has just a few counts. This chain connects TRBV5-1 to TRBJ2-5; 7 bases are a match to TRBD2. The J segment lost 5 bases and the V segment lost 3 bases, leaving 4 bases of the junction unmatched. Germline V CDR1 and CDR2: SGHRS, YFSETQ. The CDR3 sequence is 13 residues long. The CDR3 DNA reads as TGCGCCAGCAGCTGGAGCGGGACGGAGACCCAGTACTTC. Its protein product is CASSWSGTETQYF.

The chain couples TRBV5-6 to TRBJ2-7; D unclear. The CDR3 has 14 amino acids. CDR1 is SGHDT and CDR2 is YYEEEE in the germline V gene. Trimming cost V 4 bases and J 3 bases, with 14 bases left between them. In DNA, the CDR3 is TGTGCCAGCAGCCGCCCCACAGATTTCTACGAGCAGTACTTC. This gives the protein CASSRPTDFYEQYF.

This clone occurred a few times. This chain connects TRBV30 to TRBJ1-2; D perhaps matches TRBD1 (6 bases). Trimming stripped 0 bases from V and 6 bases from J, with 14 bases between. Germline loops: CDR1 GTSNPN, CDR2 SVGIG (reference sequence). This CDR3 is built from 14 residues. CDR3 protein: CAWSVGGGANGYTF. The CDR3 region has the DNA TGTGCCTGGAGTGTAGGAGGGGGGGCGAATGGCTACACCTTC.

This clone has more than one count but fewer than ten. The gene calls are TRBV15 and TRBJ2-7, with 11 positions matching TRBD2. V was clipped by 3 bases and J by 3 bases; unmatched bases: 19. The CDR3 contains 20 residues. Germline V gene lookup returns CDR1 LNHNV and CDR2 YYDKDF (reference sequence). For the CDR3, the DNA is TGTGCCACCAGCAGCCGCAAACAGGGCAGGCTAGCGGGAGGTTACTACGAGCAGTACTTC. Its protein product is CATSSRKQGRLAGGYYEQYF. The full variable domain, its missing parts supplied by reference TRBV15 and TRBJ2-7, is DAMVIQNPRYQVTQFGKPVTLSCSQTLNHNVMYWYQQKSSQAPKLLFHYYDKDFNNEADTPDNFQSRRPNTSFCFLDIRSPGLGDTAMYLCATSSRKQGRLAGGYYEQYFGPGTRLTVT.

This clone was picked up a small number of times. J is TRBJ1-2 and V is TRBV27, with TRBD1 identical over 7 bases. The germline gives CDR1 MNHEY, CDR2 SMNVEV (reference sequence). V dropped 10 bases and J dropped 3; count of bases not matched to a gene: 8. CDR3 length: 13 residues. The CDR3 nucleotides read TGTGCCACCTACAGGGGTTCGGACTATGGCTACACCTTC. This translates into CATYRGSDYGYTF.

The V call is TRBV30, the J call TRBJ2-2; weak D call: TRBD1 (6 bases). Trimming removed 3 bases from V and 7 bases from J, with 18 bases in between. Looked up from germline, CDR1 is GTSNPN and CDR2 is SVGIG (reference sequence). The CDR3 length is 15 residues. DNA of the CDR3: TGTGCCTGGAGGCCTGGTCAGGGGATTAACGGGGAGCTGTTTTTT. This gives the protein CAWRPGQGINGELFF.

The V and J genes are TRBV28 and TRBJ2-3; 12 nucleotides match TRBD2. V trimming: 6 bases; J trimming: 5 bases; junction bases outside the gene matches: 12. The CDR3 is made up of 17 amino acids. CDR1 MDHEN and CDR2 SYDVKM come from the germline V gene. The CDR3 DNA reads as TGTGCCAGCAGGAGAGCCGGGACTAGCGGGCGGAAAGATACGCAGTATTTT. Residues: CASRRAGTSGRKDTQYF.

The chain employs TRBV6-1 and TRBJ1-2; D perhaps matches TRBD1 (5 bases). V lost 3 bases and J 3 bases, leaving 17 bases between the germline ends. The CDR3 is 16 amino acids. The germline gives CDR1 MNHNS, CDR2 SASEGT. The CDR3 nucleotides are TGTGCCAGCAGTGATGGCGGGGCAGGGACCTACTATGGCTACACCTTC. Translating it yields CASSDGGAGTYYGYTF.

This clone showed up just a few times. The J gene is TRBJ1-2, the V gene TRBV28, with a weak D call TRBD1 (5 bases). Trimming left V 2 bases short and J 4 bases short, with 8 bases between. CDR3 size: 13 residues. CDR1 and CDR2 (germline): MDHEN, SYDVKM. The CDR3 region is CASSLDSSYGYTF. The CDR3 bases are TGTGCCAGCAGTTTAGACAGCTCCTATGGCTACACCTTC.

This clone was seen more than once but under ten times. The rearrangement links TRBV6-6 to TRBJ2-3; the D gene is possibly TRBD1 (6 bases). Germline V lookup: CDR1 MNHNY, CDR2 SVGAGI (reference sequence). The CDR3 runs 15 residues. V lost 6 bases, J lost 2 bases, and 15 bases lay in between. CDR3 DNA: TGTGCCAGCAGCGACGGGACACCGTACACAGATACGCAGTATTTT. This encodes CASSDGTPYTDTQYF.

The chain carries TRBV27 and TRBJ2-7, with 8 bases fitting TRBD2. This CDR3 is 14 amino acids long. V shed 8 bases, J shed 2 bases, and the junction held 8 bases outside the gene matches. The germline gives CDR1 MNHEY, CDR2 SMNVEV (reference sequence). The CDR3 nucleotides are TGTGCCAGCTCCCGGGGGGGGGACCCCTACGAGCAGTACTTC. The encoded protein is CASSRGGDPYEQYF.

This clone has only a few counts. The J gene is TRBJ1-2, the V gene TRBV14; 7 nucleotides agree with TRBD1. The germline gives CDR1 SGHDN, CDR2 FVKESK. The trim removed 4 bases at V and 10 bases at J, leaving 12 bases unmatched. CDR3 size: 14 residues. CDR3 in amino acids: CASSLPGAGGPYTF. CDR3 sequence (DNA): TGTGCCAGCAGCCTCCCAGGGGCAGGGGGGCCCTACACCTTC.

V is TRBV7-6 and J is TRBJ2-7; perhaps TRBD2 as D (5 bases). Trimming removed 5 bases at V and 6 bases at J, with 23 bases between. The CDR3 spans 16 residues. Germline CDR1 is SGHVS and CDR2 is FNYEAQ. CDR3 bases: TGTGCCAGCAGCCCGGAGTCTAGCATTCCCTCGGGCGAGCAGTACTTC. Protein product: CASSPESSIPSGEQYF.

This chain links TRBV30 with TRBJ2-6; no reliable D call. Trimming left V 6 bases short and J 0 bases short, with 12 bases between. CDR3 size: 15 residues. CDR1 GTSNPN and CDR2 SVGIG come from the germline V gene (reference sequence). CDR3 loop: CACSLGGSGANVLTF. In nucleotides, the CDR3 is TGTGCCTGCTCCCTCGGCGGCTCTGGGGCCAACGTCCTGACTTTC.

This clone has more than one count but fewer than ten. CDR3 sequence reads: CASSYNLAGDEQYF. The CDR3 nucleotides read TGTGCCAGCAGTTACAATTTAGCGGGAGACGAGCAGTACTTC. The V and J genes are TRBV6-5 and TRBJ2-7, with 9 bases lining up with TRBD2. The germline V gene has CDR1 MNHEY and CDR2 SVGAGI. Trimming cost V 2 bases and J 5 bases; bases outside gene matches: 4. This CDR3 region has 14 residues.

The chain is built from TRBV18 and TRBJ2-7, with a tentative D call TRBD1 (6 bases). Trimming pared 5 bases from V and 4 bases from J, leaving 18 bases between. Germline V gives CDR1 KGHSH, CDR2 LQKENI. This CDR3 is built from 15 residues. The CDR3 DNA follows: TGTGCCAGCTCAACCCAAGCGGACAGTAATTACGAGCAGTACTTC. Its protein product is CASSTQADSNYEQYF.

This clone has a handful of counts. V usage is TRBV13 and J usage is TRBJ2-1, with 11 nucleotides matching TRBD2. J lost 3 bases, V lost 3 bases, and 4 bases had no gene match. Germline V gives CDR1 PRHDT, CDR2 FYEKMQ (reference sequence). The CDR3 has 16 amino acids. In DNA, the CDR3 is TGTGCCAGCAGCTTTTCTGGACTAGCGGGCTACAATGAGCAGTTCTTC. This sequence encodes CASSFSGLAGYNEQFF.

The rearrangement links TRBV7-2 to TRBJ2-1; D remains ambiguous. CDR3 length: 16 residues. The V end was cut by 3 bases, the J end by 5 bases, with 17 bases between. The germline V gene encodes CDR1 SGHTA and CDR2 FQGNSA. As DNA, the CDR3 is TGTGCCAGCAGCTTGCTGTTTAGGTTGGAGAACAATGAGCAGTTCTTC. It yields the protein CASSLLFRLENNEQFF.

On this clone itself: Other DNA variants within this sample encode the same CDR3. The chain combines TRBV7-2 with TRBJ2-2; TRBD1 matches 7 bases. V gave up 5 bases and J gave up 3 bases; unmatched junction bases: 3. CDR1 and CDR2 from the germline V gene are SGHTA and FQGNSA. This CDR3 comprises 14 residues. CDR3 protein: CASSRTGDTGELFF. For the CDR3, the DNA is TGTGCCAGCAGCCGAACAGGGGACACCGGGGAGCTGTTTTTT.